The rows below give T cell receptor beta chains drawn from one sample of a study of shared clonotypes between healthy human individuals. Method: immunoSEQ multiplex PCR; TCRdb's copy keeps in-frame clones and lacks some. This table has some 2.1 million clones, roughly 94% appearing once. The specimen sequenced was naive CD4+ T cells sorted from blood. The receptors derive from a man between 18 and 29 years old in good health. Both conserved end residues are part of each CDR3. Each record gives: V gene, clone size, D gene, J gene, CDR3 protein, CDR3 DNA. A D gene is named only where the DNA matches it firmly. A row's size may be missing; if present it is once, few, many or a size class.

V: TRBV5-4
size: once
D: .
J: TRBJ1-5
CDR3: CASSLGGSDNQPQHF
DNA: TGTGCCAGCAGCTTGGGGGGGAGCGACAATCAGCCCCAGCATTTT

V: TRBV7-2
size: .
D: TRBD2
J: TRBJ2-7
CDR3: CASSLVGRGGIYEQYF
DNA: TGTGCCAGCAGCTTAGTGGGTCGGGGGGGAATCTACGAGCAGTACTTC

V: TRBV30
size: .
D: .
J: TRBJ1-1
CDR3: CAWAGFTDLWGF
DNA: TGTGCCTGGGCGGGTTTCACAGACCTCTGGGGCTTT

V: TRBV5-1
size: .
D: .
J: TRBJ1-5
CDR3: CASSSTTGDQPQHF
DNA: TGCGCCAGCAGCTCGACCACCGGCGATCAGCCCCAGCATTTT

V: TRBV5-6
size: once
D: .
J: TRBJ1-6
CDR3: CASSLRGGNSPLHF
DNA: TGTGCCAGCAGTTTAAGGGGGGGTAATTCACCCCTCCACTTT

V: TRBV19
size: .
D: .
J: TRBJ2-5
CDR3: CASSIGLGSSGTQYF
DNA: TGTGCCAGTAGTATAGGACTGGGGTCCTCCGGGACCCAGTACTTC

V: TRBV4-1
size: .
D: .
J: TRBJ2-2
CDR3: CASSQPVAANTGELFF
DNA: TGCGCCAGCAGCCAACCAGTCGCCGCGAACACCGGGGAGCTGTTTTTT

V: TRBV25-1
size: .
D: .
J: TRBJ2-3
CDR3: CASSEKRVPDTQYF
DNA: TGTGCCAGCAGTGAAAAAAGGGTACCAGATACGCAGTATTTT

V: TRBV5-1
size: once
D: .
J: TRBJ2-2
CDR3: CASSLWADTGELFF
DNA: TGCGCCAGCAGCTTGTGGGCGGACACCGGGGAGCTGTTTTTT

V: TRBV28
size: .
D: .
J: TRBJ1-1
CDR3: CASSGFTEAFF
DNA: TGTGCCAGCAGTGGGTTCACTGAAGCTTTCTTT

V: TRBV5-1
size: .
D: .
J: TRBJ2-2
CDR3: CASSLLGMTNTGELFF
DNA: TGCGCCAGCAGCCTGTTGGGAATGACGAACACCGGGGAGCTGTTTTTT